This TCR beta chain derives from a study of cytotoxic CD8 clonotypes in ibrutinib-treated CLL. Researchers set a sequencing depth target of 1 in 200,000 to 1 in 1 million T cells. TCRdb's copy holds only in-frame clones and misses some; the assay was immunoSEQ multiplex PCR. The table lists 150,000 or so clones, 79% of them singletons. About 1.9 micrograms of genomic DNA came from cryopreserved PBMCs for TCR beta libraries. CDR3 length: 13 residues. V dropped 6 bases and J dropped 6; count of bases not matched to a gene: 7. Germline CDR1 and CDR2: LGHNT and FRNRAP. This clone occurred once. This receptor was identified in a human donor with chronic lymphocytic leukemia. The sequencing used PBMCs, collected after 12 months of ibrutinib treatment. The chain employs TRBV12-5 and TRBJ2-7, with 8 bases matching TRBD1. This chain's CDR3 is CASGAGTGLEQYF. CDR3 bases: TGTGCTAGTGGCGCCGGGACAGGCCTCGAGCAGTACTTC.